Listed here are 31 T cell receptor beta chains from one sample, sequenced in a study of cytotoxic CD8 clonotypes in ibrutinib-treated CLL. Clones were read by immunoSEQ multiplex PCR, and TCRdb kept only the in-frame ones, dropping some. The sample has about 36,000 clones, over 55% seen once. This specimen consisted of PBMCs, obtained at disease progression, from a patient treated with ibrutinib. These receptors were obtained from a human donor with chronic lymphocytic leukemia.

The rearrangement links TRBV5-5 to TRBJ1-1; no definite D call. Germline CDR1 reads SGHKS; CDR2 reads YYEKEE (reference sequence). V was pared by 2 bases and J by 1 base, with 6 bases between. CDR3 length: 13 amino acids. CDR3 in amino acids: CASSLKENTEAFF. The CDR3 bases are TGTGCCAGCAGCTTAAAGGAGAACACTGAAGCTTTCTTT.

The chain has TRBV2 and TRBJ1-2; D is unclear. Looked up from germline, CDR1 is SNHLY and CDR2 is FYNNEI. This CDR3 region has 13 residues. Deletions cut 2 bases from V and 6 bases from J, with 10 bases between. CDR3 loop: CASSETAADGYTF. CDR3 nucleotides: TGTGCCAGCAGTGAAACGGCGGCGGATGGCTACACCTTC.

The chain recombines TRBV5-4 with TRBJ1-6; D is ambiguous. Germline loops: CDR1 SGHNT, CDR2 YYREEE (reference sequence). V was pared by 0 bases and J by 6 bases, with 10 bases between. The CDR3 contains 15 residues. The CDR3 DNA is TGTGCCAGCAGCTTGGCGCTAGGTGGTAATTCACCCCTCCACTTT. Translation: CASSLALGGNSPLHF.

This clone was seen more than once but under ten times. This likely stems from a read error, as it lies one base from a far larger clone. This sample also contains other DNA sequences that code for the same CDR3. The chain combines TRBV5-1 with TRBJ2-7; 16 bases are a match to TRBD2. The junction had 20 bases not matched to a gene; V was cut back by 3 bases and J by 2 bases. Germline V gene sequence: CDR1 SGHRS, CDR2 YFSETQ. CDR3 length: 22 amino acids. In nucleotides, the CDR3 is TGCGCCAGCAGCTCCTGGGGTAGCCGGACGGGACTAGCGGGGGGGACAACCTACGAGCAGTACTTC. The encoded protein is CASSSWGSRTGLAGGTTYEQYF.

The J gene is TRBJ2-3, the V gene TRBV5-1, with 7 bases identical to TRBD1. The ends lost 4 bases at V and 2 bases at J; junction bases unmatched: 13. CDR3 length: 17 amino acids. The germline CDR1 and CDR2 sequences are SGHRS and YFSETQ. In DNA, the CDR3 is TGCGCCAGCAGCCCTAGGGTTACAGGGGCCCCCACAGATACGCAGTATTTT. Translation gives CASSPRVTGAPTDTQYF.

The chain uses TRBV5-1 and TRBJ1-2; 9 bases agree with TRBD1. V shed 0 bases, J shed 8 bases, and the junction held 11 bases outside the gene matches. Germline V gene lookup returns CDR1 SGHRS and CDR2 YFSETQ. This CDR3 is built from 16 residues. CDR3 loop: CASSLAGQGRSEGYTF. The CDR3 nucleotides are TGCGCCAGCAGCTTGGCCGGACAGGGGCGGTCGGAAGGCTACACCTTC.

The rearrangement joins TRBV29-1 to TRBJ2-1, with 8 bases matching TRBD1. With 8 bases clipped from V and 6 bases from J, the junction kept 9 bases outside the gene matches. The CDR3 totals 13 residues. Germline CDR1 SQVTM, CDR2 ANQGSEA. CDR3: CSSTGTGFNEQFF. DNA for the CDR3: TGCAGCTCAACCGGGACAGGATTCAATGAGCAGTTCTTC.

The rearrangement joins TRBV5-5 to TRBJ1-1; D unresolved. Trimming shortened V by 0 bases and J by 9 bases, and 12 bases separated the two germline ends. CDR1 and CDR2 (germline): SGHKS, YYEKEE (reference sequence). The CDR3 has 13 residues. The CDR3 DNA sequence: TGTGCCAGCAGCTTGGTGATGGGTGGGCAAGCTTTCTTT. Translated: CASSLVMGGQAFF.

The J gene is TRBJ1-2, the V gene TRBV7-2, with D uncertain. Trimming removed 1 base from V and 7 bases from J, with 10 bases in between. CDR1 is SGHTA and CDR2 is FQGNSA in the germline V gene. The CDR3 has 13 amino acids. The CDR3, as DNA: TGTGCCAGCAGCTTAGAGCCGGCAGGTGGCTACACCTTC. Translated, it gives CASSLEPAGGYTF.

This clone was found once. This chain connects TRBV18 to TRBJ1-3; D is undetermined. The germline gives CDR1 KGHSH, CDR2 LQKENI. The CDR3 contains 16 residues. Trimming took off 3 bases at V and 0 bases at J, with 12 bases between the two ends. The CDR3 loop is CASSPSSPSSGNTIYF. The CDR3, as DNA: TGTGCCAGCTCACCGTCCAGCCCAAGCTCTGGAAACACCATATATTTT.

This chain connects TRBV5-4 to TRBJ2-6; D gene ambiguous. The ends were cut back, 6 bases at V and 0 bases at J, with 4 bases in the middle. The CDR3 has 13 residues. Germline assignment: CDR1 SGHNT and CDR2 YYREEE (reference sequence). Written as DNA, the CDR3 is TGTGCCAGCACCCCCTCTGGGGCCAACGTCCTGACTTTC. Translated, it gives CASTPSGANVLTF.

The genes are TRBV7-8 and TRBJ2-7, with a possible D match to TRBD1 (6 bases). The CDR3 loop spans 16 amino acids. V lost 4 bases to trimming and J lost 3 bases, with 19 bases between them. Germline lookup yields CDR1 SGHVS and CDR2 FQNEAQ. The CDR3 DNA is TGTGCCAGCAGCTCTGTTCGGGACACCCTACGCTACGAGCAGTACTTC. The encoded protein is CASSSVRDTLRYEQYF.

The sample holds a few counts of this clone. The chain employs TRBV29-1 and TRBJ2-5; 13 bases agree with TRBD2. Germline V gene lookup returns CDR1 SQVTM and CDR2 ANQGSEA. J was trimmed by 4 bases and V by 7 bases; bases with no gene match: 3. The CDR3 contains 13 residues. In DNA form, the CDR3 reads TGCAGCGCCCGGACTAGCGGGGGAGAGACCCAGTACTTC. Translation: CSARTSGGETQYF.

V usage is TRBV9 and J usage is TRBJ2-6; TRBD1 matches 8 bases. The CDR3 is 18 residues long. Trimming took 4 bases from V and 0 from J; bases not matched to a gene: 9. Germline loops: CDR1 SGDLS, CDR2 YYNGEE. The CDR3 region is CASSFRDRKLSGANVLTF. CDR3 DNA sequence: TGTGCCAGCAGCTTCCGGGACAGGAAGCTCTCTGGGGCCAACGTCCTGACTTTC.

The chain links TRBV16 to TRBJ1-4; a weak D match, TRBD1 (6 bases). Trimming cost V 3 bases and J 10 bases, with 15 bases left between them. This CDR3 region has 14 residues. Germline values: CDR1 KGHSY, CDR2 FQNENV. This CDR3 reads CASSQREQGGKLFF. The DNA of the CDR3 is TGTGCCAGCAGCCAGAGAGAACAGGGAGGAAAACTGTTTTTT.

V usage is TRBV7-6 and J usage is TRBJ2-1; 7 bases match TRBD2. The V and J ends lost 1 base and 4 bases, in that order; junction bases with no gene match: 4. The CDR3 is 15 residues long. Germline V gene lookup returns CDR1 SGHVS and CDR2 FNYEAQ. The CDR3 protein is CASSLEGSGYNEQFF. DNA of the CDR3: TGTGCCAGCAGCTTAGAGGGTAGCGGGTACAATGAGCAGTTCTTC. Full variable domain (missing parts from reference TRBV7-6 and TRBJ2-1): GAGVSQSPRYKVTKRGQDVALRCDPISGHVSLYWYRQALGQGPEFLTYFNYEAQQDKSGLPNDRFSAERPEGSISTLTIQRTEQRDSAMYRCASSLEGSGYNEQFFGPGTRLTVL.

Comments on this clone: One end of the junction varies from germline; a read error may be responsible. V is TRBV7-7 and J is TRBJ2-5; tentative D call: TRBD1 (5 bases). The CDR3 is made up of 14 amino acids. The V gene's germline CDR1 is SSHAT and CDR2 FNYEAQ (reference sequence). The CDR3 coding sequence is TGTGCTAGCAGCTTAGTGGGGCGGCGGGAGACCCAGTACTTC. Translated: CASSLVGRRETQYF.

This chain connects TRBV7-7 to TRBJ1-1, with no clear D. Germline V gene data show CDR1 as SSHAT and CDR2 as FNYEAQ (reference sequence). V gave up 5 bases and J gave up 8 bases, with 12 bases separating them. The CDR3 is 12 residues long. CDR3 amino acids: CASSGPGGEAFF. The CDR3, as DNA: TGTGCCAGCAGCGGTCCGGGAGGCGAAGCTTTCTTT.

This clone has more than one count but fewer than ten. The chain has TRBV5-4 and TRBJ2-2, with D perhaps matching TRBD1 (5 bases). The germline gives CDR1 SGHNT, CDR2 YYREEE (reference sequence). CDR3 length: 14 residues. V lost 1 base, J lost 3 bases, and 7 bases lay in between. DNA of the CDR3: TGTGCCAGCAGCTTGTGGGGCCACACCGGGGAGCTGTTTTTT. It encodes CASSLWGHTGELFF.

The V and J genes are TRBV27 and TRBJ2-7; D remains ambiguous. CDR3 length: 15 residues. Trimming left V 0 bases short and J 3 bases short, with 12 bases between. CDR1 is MNHEY, CDR2 SMNVEV, per germline (reference sequence). CDR3 nucleotide sequence: TGTGCCAGCAGTTTATCAAGGGTGACGGGCTACGAGCAGTACTTC. It is translated as CASSLSRVTGYEQYF.

The rearrangement uses TRBV6-1 and TRBJ2-2; 8 bases agree with TRBD1. The germline V gene has CDR1 MNHNS and CDR2 SASEGT. The CDR3 has 18 residues. V was clipped by 3 bases and J by 0 bases; unmatched bases: 9. This CDR3 is CASSDPPLTGANTGELFF. CDR3 nucleotides: TGTGCCAGCAGTGACCCCCCTCTGACAGGGGCGAACACCGGGGAGCTGTTTTTT.

The chain employs TRBV6-5 and TRBJ2-7; TRBD2 agrees at 14 bases. Germline values: CDR1 MNHEY, CDR2 SVGAGI. J gave up 7 bases and V 5 bases, and 7 bases lay outside the gene matches. The CDR3 has 15 amino acids. The CDR3 loop is CASSAPGLAGVEQYF. The CDR3 DNA is TGTGCCAGCAGTGCTCCGGGACTAGCGGGGGTGGAGCAGTACTTC.

This clone showed up just a few times. The V call is TRBV7-9, the J call TRBJ2-3, with TRBD2 matching 13 bases. CDR3 size: 16 residues. In germline, CDR1 is SEHNR, CDR2 FQNEAQ (reference sequence). With 5 bases clipped from V and 4 bases from J, the junction kept 6 bases outside the gene matches. The CDR3 DNA reads TGTGCCAGCAGCCGGGGACTAGCGGGGCTCTCAGATACGCAGTATTTT. It encodes CASSRGLAGLSDTQYF.

This clone ranks as medium-sized (0.01 to 0.1%). The rearrangement uses TRBV11-2 and TRBJ2-2; unclear D gene. There are 14 residues in the CDR3. V lost 8 bases and J lost 0, with 10 bases in between. Germline values: CDR1 SGHAT, CDR2 FQNNGV. The CDR3 region has the DNA TGTGCCAGCCAATTGCTACCGAACACCGGGGAGCTGTTTTTT. This gives the protein CASQLLPNTGELFF.

The chain links TRBV6-1 to TRBJ2-7; D is perhaps TRBD2 (6 bases). The CDR3 consists of 11 residues. Trimming left V 8 bases short and J 5 bases short, with 10 bases between. Germline V gives CDR1 MNHNS, CDR2 SASEGT. The CDR3 loop reads CASGWTNEQYF. The CDR3 nucleotides read TGTGCCAGCGGGTGGACTAACGAGCAGTACTTC.

The rearrangement uses TRBV2 and TRBJ1-6, with TRBD1 matching 8 bases. Germline trimming cut 8 bases from V and 10 bases from J; bases unmatched to any gene: 7. CDR1 and CDR2 from the germline V gene are SNHLY and FYNNEI. CDR3 length: 13 amino acids. Here the CDR3 reads CASGRQGNSPLHF. The DNA for the CDR3 is TGTGCCAGCGGAAGACAGGGGAACTCACCCCTCCACTTT.

The chain employs TRBV7-9 and TRBJ2-3; 11 bases map to TRBD1. V shed 4 bases, J shed 8 bases, and the junction held 17 bases outside the gene matches. Germline lookup yields CDR1 SEHNR and CDR2 FQNEAQ (reference sequence). This CDR3 is built from 18 residues. The CDR3 DNA follows: TGTGCCAGCAGCTATACCAAAGCGGACAGGGGGCCCGCCGGTACGCAGTATTTT. Translated: CASSYTKADRGPAGTQYF.

As DNA, the CDR3 is TGTGCCAGCAGGGGACGGACTGAAGCTTTCTTT. Protein product: CASRGRTEAFF. This rearrangement joins TRBV6-1 to TRBJ1-1, with a weak D call TRBD1 (5 bases). The V gene lost 6 bases and the J gene lost 5 bases, with 7 bases spanning the gap. The germline CDR1 and CDR2 sequences are MNHNS and SASEGT. The CDR3 spans 11 residues.

About this clone: Its ends do not fully match the called genes, so a read error is possible. The chain has TRBV27 and TRBJ2-2; 7 bases line up with TRBD1. Germline CDR1 reads MNHEY; CDR2 reads SMNVEV (reference sequence). CDR3 size: 13 residues. CDR3 nucleotides: TGTGCCAGCGGTTTCCAGGGGGCCGGGGAGCTGTTTTTT. It translates to CASGFQGAGELFF.

The V and J genes are TRBV5-4 and TRBJ1-3; TRBD1 matches at 8 bases. CDR3 size: 16 residues. Losses at the gene ends were 4 bases for V and 4 bases for J; bases not matched to a gene: 10. Germline values: CDR1 SGHNT, CDR2 YYREEE (reference sequence). The CDR3 DNA is TGTGCCAGCAGCCCGCCTCAGGGGGCGGGAGGAAACACCATATATTTT. Amino acid sequence: CASSPPQGAGGNTIYF. Full variable domain (remainder filled in from reference TRBV5-4 and TRBJ1-3): ETGVTQSPTHLIKTRGQQVTLRCSSQSGHNTVSWYQQALGQGPQFIFQYYREEENGRGNFPPRFSGLQFPNYSSELNVNALELDDSALYLCASSPPQGAGGNTIYFGEGSWLTVV.

J is TRBJ1-5 and V is TRBV15, with 8 nucleotides matching TRBD1. J gave up 3 bases and V 3 bases, and 7 bases lay outside the gene matches. There are 16 residues in the CDR3. Germline loops: CDR1 LNHNV, CDR2 YYDKDF (reference sequence). CDR3 sequence (DNA): TGTGCCACCAGCAGCCCCAGACAGGGGCCCAATCAGCCCCAGCATTTT. Translation gives CATSSPRQGPNQPQHF.